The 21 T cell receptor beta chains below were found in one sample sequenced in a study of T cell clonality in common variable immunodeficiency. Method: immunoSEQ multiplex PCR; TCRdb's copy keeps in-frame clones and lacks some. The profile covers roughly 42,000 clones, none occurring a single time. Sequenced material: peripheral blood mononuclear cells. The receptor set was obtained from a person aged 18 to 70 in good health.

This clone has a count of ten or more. The CDR3 protein is CASSTRGIQPQHF. Incomplete CDR3 DNA: TGTGCCAGCAGCACGCGGGGTATTCAGCCC. This chain joins TRBV5-8 and TRBJ1-5; D unclear. The read is 3 residues too short to cover the CDR3 end, so that end is filled in from the germline J gene. The CDR3 is 13 amino acids. V shed 4 bases and J shed 6 bases, with 11 bases lying between them. Germline V gives CDR1 SGHTS, CDR2 YDEGEE. The full variable domain, in which reference TRBV5-8 and TRBJ1-5 provide the parts outside the CDR3, is EAGVTQSPTHLIKTRGQQATLRCSPISGHTSVYWYQQALGLGLQFLLWYDEGEERNRGNFPPRFSGRQFPNYSSELNVNALELEDSALYLCASSTRGIQPQHFGDGTRLSIL.

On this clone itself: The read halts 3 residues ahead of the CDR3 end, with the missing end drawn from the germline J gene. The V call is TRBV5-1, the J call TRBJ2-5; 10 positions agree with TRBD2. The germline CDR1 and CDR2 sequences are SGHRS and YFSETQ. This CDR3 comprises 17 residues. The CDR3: CASRIPSSGRGTDTQYF. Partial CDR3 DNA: TGCGCCAGCAGAATTCCCTCAAGCGGGAGGGGGACAGATACC.

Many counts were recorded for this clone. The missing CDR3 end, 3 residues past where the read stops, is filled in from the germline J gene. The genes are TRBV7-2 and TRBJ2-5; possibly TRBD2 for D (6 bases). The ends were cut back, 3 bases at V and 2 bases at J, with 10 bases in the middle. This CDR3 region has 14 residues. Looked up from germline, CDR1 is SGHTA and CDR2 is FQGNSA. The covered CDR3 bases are TGTGCCAGCAGCTTGGCCCGGGGGCAAGAGACC. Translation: CASSLARGQET. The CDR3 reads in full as CASSLARGQETQYF.

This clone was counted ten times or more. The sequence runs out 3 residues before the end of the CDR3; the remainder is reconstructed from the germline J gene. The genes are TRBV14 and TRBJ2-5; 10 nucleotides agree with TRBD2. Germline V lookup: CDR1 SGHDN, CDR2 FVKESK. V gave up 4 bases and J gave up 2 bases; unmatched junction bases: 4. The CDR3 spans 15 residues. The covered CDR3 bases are TGTGCCAGCAGCCCGGGACTAGCGCGACAAGAGACC. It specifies CASSPGLARQET. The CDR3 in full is CASSPGLARQETQYF.

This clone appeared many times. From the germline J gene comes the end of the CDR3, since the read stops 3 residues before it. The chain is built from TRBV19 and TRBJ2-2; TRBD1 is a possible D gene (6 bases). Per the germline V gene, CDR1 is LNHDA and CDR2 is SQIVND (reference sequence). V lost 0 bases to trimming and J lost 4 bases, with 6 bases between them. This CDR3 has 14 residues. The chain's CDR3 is CASSIDRGTGELFF. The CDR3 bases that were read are TGTGCCAGTAGTATAGACAGGGGCACCGGGGAG. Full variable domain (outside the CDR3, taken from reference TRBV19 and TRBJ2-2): DGGITQSPKYLFRKEGQNVTLSCEQNLNHDAMYWYRQDPGQGLRLIYYSQIVNDFQKGDIAEGYSVSREKKESFPLTVTSAQKNPTAFYLCASSIDRGTGELFFGEGSRLTVL.

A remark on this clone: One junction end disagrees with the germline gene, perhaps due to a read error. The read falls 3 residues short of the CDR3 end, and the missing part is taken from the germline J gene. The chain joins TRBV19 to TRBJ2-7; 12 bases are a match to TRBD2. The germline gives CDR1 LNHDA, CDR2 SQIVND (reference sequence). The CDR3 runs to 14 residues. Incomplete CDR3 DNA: TGTACCAGTAGCCTAGCGGGAGGGCCCTACGAG. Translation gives CTSSLAGGPYE. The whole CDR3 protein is CTSSLAGGPYEQYF.

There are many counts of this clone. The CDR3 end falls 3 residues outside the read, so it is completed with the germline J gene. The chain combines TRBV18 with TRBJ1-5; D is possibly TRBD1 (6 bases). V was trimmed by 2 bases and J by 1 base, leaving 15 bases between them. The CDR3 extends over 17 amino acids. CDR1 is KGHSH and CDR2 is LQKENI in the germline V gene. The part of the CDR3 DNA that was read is TGTGCCAGCTCACCATCTATGGGGGCTTTAAGCAATCAGCCC. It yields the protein CASSPSMGALSNQP. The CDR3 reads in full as CASSPSMGALSNQPQHF.

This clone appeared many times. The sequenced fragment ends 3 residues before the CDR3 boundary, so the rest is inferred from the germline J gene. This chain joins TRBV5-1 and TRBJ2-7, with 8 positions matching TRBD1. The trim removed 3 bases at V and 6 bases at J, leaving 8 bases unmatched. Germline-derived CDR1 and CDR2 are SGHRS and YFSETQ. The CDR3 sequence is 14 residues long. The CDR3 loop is CASSSGQGASEQYF. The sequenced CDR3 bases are TGCGCCAGCAGCTCTGGACAGGGTGCATCCGAG.

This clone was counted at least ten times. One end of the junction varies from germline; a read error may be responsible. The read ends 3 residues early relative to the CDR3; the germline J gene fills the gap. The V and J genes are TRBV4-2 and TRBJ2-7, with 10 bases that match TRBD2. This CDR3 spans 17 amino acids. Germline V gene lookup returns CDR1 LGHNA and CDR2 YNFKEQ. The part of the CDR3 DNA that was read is TGCGCCAGCAGCCAAGATTTGGCTAGCGGGAGCTCCTACGAG. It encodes CASSQDLASGSSYE. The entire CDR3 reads CASSQDLASGSSYEQYF.

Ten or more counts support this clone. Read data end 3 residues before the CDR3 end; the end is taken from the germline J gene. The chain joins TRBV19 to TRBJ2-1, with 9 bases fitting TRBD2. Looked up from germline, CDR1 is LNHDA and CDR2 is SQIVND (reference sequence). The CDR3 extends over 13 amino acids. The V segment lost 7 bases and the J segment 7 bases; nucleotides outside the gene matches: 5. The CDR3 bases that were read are TGTGCCAGTATTAGCGGGAGATGGAATGAG. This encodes CASISGRWNE. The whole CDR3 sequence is CASISGRWNEQFF.

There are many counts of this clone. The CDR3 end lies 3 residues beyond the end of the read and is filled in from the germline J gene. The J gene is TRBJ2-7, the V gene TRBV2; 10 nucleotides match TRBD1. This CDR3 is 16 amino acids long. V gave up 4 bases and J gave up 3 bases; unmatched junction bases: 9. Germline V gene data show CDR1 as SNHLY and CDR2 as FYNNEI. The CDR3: CASSVMGGDRGYEQYF. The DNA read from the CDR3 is TGTGCCAGCAGTGTGATGGGTGGGGACAGGGGCTACGAG.

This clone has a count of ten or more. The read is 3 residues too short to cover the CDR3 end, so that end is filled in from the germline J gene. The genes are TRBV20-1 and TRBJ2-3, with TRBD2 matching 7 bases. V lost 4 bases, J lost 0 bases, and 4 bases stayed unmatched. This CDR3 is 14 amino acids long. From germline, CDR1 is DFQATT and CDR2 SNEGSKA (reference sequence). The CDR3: CSAIYGGSTDTQYF. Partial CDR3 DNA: TGCAGTGCTATTTACGGGGGGAGCACAGATACG.

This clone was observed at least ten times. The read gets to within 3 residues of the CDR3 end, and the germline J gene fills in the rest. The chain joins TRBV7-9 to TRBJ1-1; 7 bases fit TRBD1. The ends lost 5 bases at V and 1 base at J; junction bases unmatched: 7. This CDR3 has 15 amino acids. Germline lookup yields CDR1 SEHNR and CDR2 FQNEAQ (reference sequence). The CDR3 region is CASSRDWTGNTEAFF. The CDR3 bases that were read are TGTGCCAGCAGCCGAGATTGGACAGGGAACACTGAA. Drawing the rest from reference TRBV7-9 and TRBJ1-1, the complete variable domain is DTGVSQNPRHKITKRGQNVTFRCDPISEHNRLYWYRQTLGQGPEFLTYFQNEAQLEKSRLLSDRFSAERPKGSFSTLEIQRTEQGDSAMYLCASSRDWTGNTEAFFGQGTRLTVV.

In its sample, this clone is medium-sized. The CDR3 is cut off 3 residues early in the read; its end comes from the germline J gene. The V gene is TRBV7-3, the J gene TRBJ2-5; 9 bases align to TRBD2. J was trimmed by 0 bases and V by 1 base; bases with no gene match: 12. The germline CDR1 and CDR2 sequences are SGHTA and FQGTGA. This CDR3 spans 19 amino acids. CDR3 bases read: TGTGCCAGCAGCTTAAGGGGGGCTTTAATAGCGGGAGACCAAGAGACC. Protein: CASSLRGALIAGDQET. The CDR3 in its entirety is CASSLRGALIAGDQETQYF.

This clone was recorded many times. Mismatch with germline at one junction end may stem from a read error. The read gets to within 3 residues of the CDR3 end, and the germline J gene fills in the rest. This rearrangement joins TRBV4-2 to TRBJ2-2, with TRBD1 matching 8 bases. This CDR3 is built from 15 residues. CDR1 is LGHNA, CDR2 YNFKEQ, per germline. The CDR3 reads CASSRGQGGTGELFF. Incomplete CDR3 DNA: TGCGCCAGCAGCCGCGGACAGGGCGGCACCGGGGAG.

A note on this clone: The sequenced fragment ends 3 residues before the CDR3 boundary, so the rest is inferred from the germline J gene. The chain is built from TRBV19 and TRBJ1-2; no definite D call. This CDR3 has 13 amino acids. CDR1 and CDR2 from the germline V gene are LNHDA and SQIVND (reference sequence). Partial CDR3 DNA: TGTGCCAGTAGTTCCAAAGCGGAATCTAAC. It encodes CASSSKAESN. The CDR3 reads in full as CASSSKAESNYTF.

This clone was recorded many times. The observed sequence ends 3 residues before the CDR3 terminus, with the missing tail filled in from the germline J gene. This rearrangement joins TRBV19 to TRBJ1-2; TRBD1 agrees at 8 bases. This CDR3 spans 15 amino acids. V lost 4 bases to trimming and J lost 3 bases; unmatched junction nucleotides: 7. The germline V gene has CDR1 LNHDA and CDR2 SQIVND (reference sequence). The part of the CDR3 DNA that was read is TGTGCCAGTAGTACCAGGGGGCAGGTAGACTATGGC. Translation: CASSTRGQVDYG. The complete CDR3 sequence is CASSTRGQVDYGYTF.

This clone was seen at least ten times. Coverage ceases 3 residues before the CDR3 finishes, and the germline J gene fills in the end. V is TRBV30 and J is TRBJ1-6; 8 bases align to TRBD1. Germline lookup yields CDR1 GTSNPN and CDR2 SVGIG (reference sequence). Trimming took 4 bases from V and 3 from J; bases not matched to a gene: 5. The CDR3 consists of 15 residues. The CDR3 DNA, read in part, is TGTGCCTGGACCCTTGGACAGGGCTATAATTCACCC. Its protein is CAWTLGQGYNSP. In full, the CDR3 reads CAWTLGQGYNSPLHF.

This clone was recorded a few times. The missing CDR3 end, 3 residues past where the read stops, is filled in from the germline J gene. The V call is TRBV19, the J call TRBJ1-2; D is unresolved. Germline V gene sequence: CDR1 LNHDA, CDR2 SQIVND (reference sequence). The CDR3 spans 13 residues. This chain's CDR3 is CASSRTSYNDYTF. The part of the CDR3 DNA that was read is TGTGCCAGTAGTAGGACTAGCTACAATGAC.

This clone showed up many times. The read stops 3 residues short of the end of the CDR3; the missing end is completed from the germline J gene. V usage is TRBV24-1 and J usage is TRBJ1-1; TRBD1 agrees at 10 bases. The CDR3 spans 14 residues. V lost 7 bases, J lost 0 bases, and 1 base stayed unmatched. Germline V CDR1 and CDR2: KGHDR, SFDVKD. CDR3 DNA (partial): TGTGCCACCAGGGGACAGGGGATGAACACTGAA. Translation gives CATRGQGMNTE. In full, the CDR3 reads CATRGQGMNTEAFF.

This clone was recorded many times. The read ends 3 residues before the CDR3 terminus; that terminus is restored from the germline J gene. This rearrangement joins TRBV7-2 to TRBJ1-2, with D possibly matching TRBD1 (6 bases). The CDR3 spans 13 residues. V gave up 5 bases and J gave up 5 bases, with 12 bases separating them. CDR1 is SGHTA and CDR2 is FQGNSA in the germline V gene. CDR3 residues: CASSRDTTYGYTF. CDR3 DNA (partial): TGTGCCAGCAGCCGGGACACGACTTATGGC.